This entry lists 22 T cell receptor beta chains sequenced from one sample in a study of T cell changes during pregnancy in multiple sclerosis. Sequencing used immunoSEQ multiplex PCR; TCRdb keeps in-frame clones, though not all of them. The sample contains approximately 100,000 clones, roughly 92% of which appear only once. Sequencing used peripheral blood, obtained in the second trimester of pregnancy. The receptor set was obtained from a female donor with multiple sclerosis, enrolled in a pregnancy study.

The gene calls are TRBV27 and TRBJ2-7, with 11 nucleotides matching TRBD1. Germline CDR1 reads MNHEY; CDR2 reads SMNVEV (reference sequence). The J segment lost 4 bases and the V segment lost 7 bases, leaving 12 bases of the junction unmatched. The CDR3 runs 16 residues. The CDR3: CASNLGGGQGVYEQYF. CDR3 nucleotide sequence: TGTGCCAGCAATCTCGGGGGGGGACAGGGGGTATACGAGCAGTACTTC.

The rearrangement joins TRBV5-6 to TRBJ2-3, with 10 bases aligning to TRBD1. The CDR3 contains 16 residues. Per germline, CDR1 SGHDT and CDR2 YYEEEE. The V and J ends lost 2 bases and 4 bases, in that order; junction bases with no gene match: 7. The chain's CDR3 is CASSFGPDRGADTQYF. CDR3 sequence (DNA): TGTGCCAGCAGCTTCGGCCCGGACAGGGGGGCAGATACGCAGTATTTT.

The chain combines TRBV30 with TRBJ1-2, with 8 nucleotides matching TRBD1. CDR3 length: 14 residues. Germline lookup yields CDR1 GTSNPN and CDR2 SVGIG (reference sequence). V lost 3 bases to trimming and J lost 8 bases; unmatched junction nucleotides: 11. The CDR3 DNA follows: TGTGCCTGGAGCGTGATTACAGGGGGAGGGGGCTACACCTTC. Its protein product is CAWSVITGGGGYTF.

This sequence joins TRBV19 and TRBJ1-5, with D possibly matching TRBD1 (5 bases). The germline CDR1 and CDR2 sequences are LNHDA and SQIVND (reference sequence). The CDR3 consists of 16 residues. Trimming shortened V by 5 bases and J by 2 bases, and 16 bases separated the two germline ends. This CDR3 reads CASSYHQGPGNQPQHF. The CDR3 coding sequence is TGTGCCAGTAGTTACCATCAGGGCCCGGGCAATCAGCCCCAGCATTTT.

This chain connects TRBV10-3 to TRBJ1-2, with D perhaps matching TRBD1 (6 bases). This CDR3 is 13 amino acids long. Germline V gives CDR1 ENHRY, CDR2 SYGVKD. V shed 2 bases and J shed 4 bases, with 8 bases lying between them. The CDR3 DNA reads as TGTGCCATCAGTGAGCCAGGGGTCTATGGCTACACCTTC. Translating gives CAISEPGVYGYTF.

This chain links TRBV19 with TRBJ1-5, with 7 bases fitting TRBD1. The CDR3 spans 16 residues. Germline V gene sequence: CDR1 LNHDA, CDR2 SQIVND (reference sequence). J gave up 0 bases and V 3 bases, and 5 bases lay outside the gene matches. DNA for the CDR3: TGTGCCAGTAGTATCACAGGGGTATATAGCAATCAGCCCCAGCATTTT. Its translation is CASSITGVYSNQPQHF. Together with reference TRBV19 and TRBJ1-5, the CDR3 gives the full variable domain: DGGITQSPKYLFRKEGQNVTLSCEQNLNHDAMYWYRQDPGQGLRLIYYSQIVNDFQKGDIAEGYSVSREKKESFPLTVTSAQKNPTAFYLCASSITGVYSNQPQHFGDGTRLSIL.

This clone has more than one count but fewer than ten. The chain carries TRBV2 and TRBJ2-5; 9 bases line up with TRBD1. This CDR3 spans 14 amino acids. The trim removed 7 bases at V and 1 base at J, leaving 4 bases unmatched. The V gene's germline CDR1 is SNHLY and CDR2 FYNNEI. The CDR3 here is CASTRDRVQETQYF. The CDR3 nucleotides read TGTGCCAGCACCCGGGACAGGGTCCAAGAGACCCAGTACTTC. The variable domain in full, completed from reference TRBV2 and TRBJ2-5, reads EPEVTQTPSHQVTQMGQEVILRCVPISNHLYFYWYRQILGQKVEFLVSFYNNEISEKSEIFDDQFSVERPDGSNFTLKIRSTKLEDSAMYFCASTRDRVQETQYFGPGTRLLVL.

This rearrangement joins TRBV11-1 to TRBJ2-1, with D perhaps matching TRBD2 (6 bases). The V gene's germline CDR1 is SGHAT and CDR2 FQDESV (reference sequence). The CDR3 is made up of 15 amino acids. V was pared by 8 bases and J by 10 bases, with 24 bases between. This CDR3 is CASGPRESGIREQFF. CDR3 DNA sequence: TGTGCCAGCGGCCCCCGGGAGTCGGGGATCCGGGAGCAGTTCTTC. Combining the CDR3 with reference TRBV11-1 and TRBJ2-1 gives the whole variable domain EAEVAQSPRYKITEKSQAVAFWCDPISGHATLYWYRQILGQGPELLVQFQDESVVDDSQLPKDRFSAERLKGVDSTLKIQPAELGDSAMYLCASGPRESGIREQFFGPGTRLTVL.

The chain has TRBV7-3 and TRBJ2-7, with 8 nucleotides matching TRBD2. The CDR3 is 15 residues long. V was clipped by 1 base and J by 3 bases; unmatched bases: 5. The V gene's germline CDR1 is SGHTA and CDR2 FQGTGA. Here the CDR3 reads CASSLNRGGFYEQYF. The CDR3 DNA reads TGTGCCAGCAGCTTAAACCGGGGGGGCTTCTACGAGCAGTACTTC.

The CDR3: CAISVGTGTLNTEAFF. The CDR3 region has the DNA TGTGCCATCAGTGTAGGCACAGGGACCTTGAACACTGAAGCTTTCTTT. The chain combines TRBV10-3 with TRBJ1-1; a weak D match, TRBD1 (6 bases). Trimming removed 4 bases from V and 0 bases from J, with 15 bases in between. Germline CDR1 and CDR2: ENHRY and SYGVKD. The CDR3 totals 16 residues.

V and J are TRBV5-4 and TRBJ2-7, with 9 bases fitting TRBD1. V dropped 2 bases and J dropped 6; count of bases not matched to a gene: 3. The germline gives CDR1 SGHNT, CDR2 YYREEE (reference sequence). The CDR3 loop spans 13 amino acids. The CDR3 coding sequence is TGTGCCAGCAGCTTACAGGGGGCGGTCGAGCAGTACTTC. Protein product: CASSLQGAVEQYF.

In its sample, this clone was seen once. The J gene is TRBJ1-6, the V gene TRBV14; maybe TRBD1 (5 bases). The CDR3 runs 16 residues. The V and J ends lost 0 bases and 10 bases respectively, with 16 bases between them. CDR1 and CDR2 (germline): SGHDN, FVKESK. CDR3 nucleotides: TGTGCCAGCAGCCAAGAAGGAGTAAGGGGTTGGTCACCCCTCCACTTT. It codes for CASSQEGVRGWSPLHF. Looking up the rest from reference TRBV14 and TRBJ1-6 gives the full variable domain: EAGVTQFPSHSVIEKGQTVTLRCDPISGHDNLYWYRRVMGKEIKFLLHFVKESKQDESGMPNNRFLAERTGGTYSTLKVQPAELEDSGVYFCASSQEGVRGWSPLHFGNGTRLTVT.

The chain uses TRBV6-6 and TRBJ1-5, with D maybe TRBD1 (6 bases). From germline, CDR1 is MNHNY and CDR2 SVGAGI (reference sequence). V was cut by 6 bases and J by 4 bases, with 10 bases left in between. This CDR3 has 13 amino acids. Here the CDR3 DNA reads TGTGCCAGCAGCCGACAGGAGAATCAGCCCCAGCATTTT. This codes for CASSRQENQPQHF.

This chain connects TRBV7-2 to TRBJ1-4, with unresolved D. This CDR3 spans 16 amino acids. Germline loops: CDR1 SGHTA, CDR2 FQGNSA. V was shortened by 1 base and J by 0 bases, with 9 bases between the two germline ends. In nucleotides, the CDR3 is TGTGCCAGCAGCTTAGGCCGCGGCCCAACTAATGAAAAACTGTTTTTT. Translation gives CASSLGRGPTNEKLFF.

The V gene is TRBV6-5, the J gene TRBJ1-5; 10 nucleotides align to TRBD1. This CDR3 contains 16 residues. Germline assignment: CDR1 MNHEY and CDR2 SVGAGI. V shed 2 bases and J 4 bases; nucleotides not matched to a gene: 5. CDR3 in DNA: TGTGCCAGCAGTTACACCTGGGACAGGGGAAATCAGCCCCAGCATTTT. It specifies CASSYTWDRGNQPQHF.

J is TRBJ2-1 and V is TRBV18; 10 bases are shared with TRBD2. Germline-derived CDR1 and CDR2 are KGHSH and LQKENI. The CDR3 contains 16 residues. Losses at the gene ends were 2 bases for V and 8 bases for J; bases not matched to a gene: 9. The CDR3 DNA is TGTGCCAGCTCACCAAGGTCTAGCGGGGGAAGCTATGAGCAGTTCTTC. As protein: CASSPRSSGGSYEQFF.

In nucleotides, the CDR3 is TGTGCCAGCAGCTTAGGGAGAGGGACAGGAGCCTACGAGCAGTACTTC. This sequence encodes CASSLGRGTGAYEQYF. The V call is TRBV7-8, the J call TRBJ2-7; 8 nucleotides line up with TRBD1. There are 16 residues in the CDR3. V dropped 1 base and J dropped 2; count of bases not matched to a gene: 7. From germline, CDR1 is SGHVS and CDR2 FQNEAQ.

The chain has TRBV5-6 and TRBJ2-3, with 7 positions matching TRBD1. The germline V gene encodes CDR1 SGHDT and CDR2 YYEEEE. The CDR3 is 15 residues long. With V trimmed by 4 bases and J by 1 base, 6 bases remained unmatched. CDR3 sequence (DNA): TGTGCCAGCAGCACGACAGGGTTTGGCACAGATACGCAGTATTTT. Translating gives CASSTTGFGTDTQYF.

This chain connects TRBV27 to TRBJ2-7, with D perhaps matching TRBD2 (6 bases). Trimming cost V 6 bases and J 1 base, with 22 bases left between them. Per germline, CDR1 MNHEY and CDR2 SMNVEV (reference sequence). CDR3 length: 17 residues. The CDR3 spells CASSRTHRDSISYEQYF. Written as DNA, the CDR3 is TGTGCCAGCAGCCGTACCCACCGGGACTCAATTTCCTACGAGCAGTACTTC.

The rearrangement links TRBV5-6 to TRBJ1-4, with D maybe TRBD1 (6 bases). The CDR3 is made up of 14 amino acids. Germline V gene lookup returns CDR1 SGHDT and CDR2 YYEEEE. The ends were cut back, 1 base at V and 8 bases at J, with 12 bases in the middle. CDR3 protein: CASSLTGLGEKLFF. CDR3 DNA sequence: TGTGCCAGCAGCTTGACAGGGTTAGGCGAAAAACTGTTTTTT.

V gene TRBV12-5 combines with J gene TRBJ2-2, with 11 bases identical to TRBD1. CDR1 and CDR2 (germline): LGHNT, FRNRAP. The V gene end was trimmed by 3 bases and the J gene end by 5 bases; junction bases not matched to a gene: 2. CDR3 length: 15 amino acids. The CDR3 protein is CASGLGTGGTGELFF. CDR3 coding DNA: TGTGCTAGTGGTTTAGGGACAGGGGGAACCGGGGAGCTGTTTTTT.

The J gene is TRBJ2-3, the V gene TRBV30, with 12 positions matching TRBD2. Germline V gene data show CDR1 as GTSNPN and CDR2 as SVGIG (reference sequence). The J segment lost 3 bases and the V segment lost 2 bases, leaving 9 bases of the junction unmatched. This CDR3 is 17 amino acids long. CDR3 loop: CAWSLTLAGGKTDTQYF. The CDR3 nucleotides are TGTGCCTGGAGTTTGACCCTAGCGGGGGGGAAGACAGATACGCAGTATTTT. Full variable domain (outside the CDR3, taken from reference TRBV30 and TRBJ2-3): SQTIHQWPATLVQPVGSPLSLECTVEGTSNPNLYWYRQAAGRGLQLLFYSVGIGQISSEVPQNLSASRPQDRQFILSSKKLLLSDSGFYLCAWSLTLAGGKTDTQYFGPGTRLTVL.